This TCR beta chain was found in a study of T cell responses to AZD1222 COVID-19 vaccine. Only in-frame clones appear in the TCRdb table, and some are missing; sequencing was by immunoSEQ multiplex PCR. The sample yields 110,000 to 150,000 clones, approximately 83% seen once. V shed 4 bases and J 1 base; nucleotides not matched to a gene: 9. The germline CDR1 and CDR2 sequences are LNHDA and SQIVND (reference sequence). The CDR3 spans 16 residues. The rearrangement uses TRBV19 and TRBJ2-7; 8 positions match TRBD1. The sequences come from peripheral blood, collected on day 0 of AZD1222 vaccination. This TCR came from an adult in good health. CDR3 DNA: TGTGCCAGTAGTACGCTACGGACAGGGTCTTCCTACGAGCAGTACTTC. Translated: CASSTLRTGSSYEQYF.